This is a list of T cell receptor beta chains from one sample in a study of cytomegalovirus exposure and HLA in healthy donors. Some clones are missing from TCRdb's copy, which holds only in-frame ones; the method was immunoSEQ multiplex PCR. This table has some 100,000 clones, approximately 80% appearing once. Sequenced sample: PBMCs. These receptors originate from a female donor in good health and CMV-seropositive. Both conserved end residues are part of each CDR3. Each record gives: D gene, J gene, V gene, clone size, CDR3 protein, CDR3 DNA. D genes are given only for firm matches. Not all rows give a size; the values are once, few, many and, for expanded clones, a class.

- TRBJ2-3 TRBV12-5 - CATARAGATDTQYF TGTGCTACCGCCCGGGCAGGGGCCACAGATACGCAGTATTTT
- TRBJ2-1 TRBV29-1 - CSVVVGGDEQFF TGCAGCGTTGTTGTCGGCGGGGATGAGCAGTTCTTC
- TRBJ1-4 TRBV4-2 - CASSQDPTGGEKLFF TGTGCCAGCAGCCAAGACCCTACCGGCGGTGAAAAACTGTTTTTT
TRBD2 TRBJ2-1 TRBV11-2 few CASSLASGAYNEQFF TGTGCCAGCAGCTTAGCTAGCGGGGCCTACAATGAGCAGTTCTTC
TRBD1 TRBJ1-2 TRBV7-2 - CASSPRVGQGVYGYTF TGTGCCAGCAGCCCTAGAGTCGGACAGGGGGTCTATGGCTACACCTTC
TRBD1 TRBJ1-4 TRBV4-1 - CASSQPPTGVGEKLFF TGCGCCAGCAGCCAACCCCCCACAGGGGTAGGAGAAAAACTGTTTTTT
- TRBJ2-2 TRBV30 - CAWRRGTNTGELFF TGTGCCTGGAGAAGGGGGACGAACACCGGGGAGCTGTTTTTT
TRBD2 TRBJ2-3 TRBV27 - CASSVLAGGRADTQYF TGTGCCAGTAGTGTGTTAGCGGGAGGTAGAGCAGATACGCAGTATTTT
- TRBJ2-3 TRBV1 - CTSSPNRGTSGGASDADTQYF TGCACCAGCAGCCCAAACCGAGGGACTAGCGGGGGGGCCAGTGATGCAGATACGCAGTATTTT
- TRBJ1-1 TRBV29-1 few CSVSTGSMNTEAFF TGCAGCGTATCGACAGGATCCATGAACACTGAAGCTTTCTTT
- TRBJ2-2 TRBV19 - CASGGKIGELFF TGTGCCTCTGGGGGCAAAATCGGGGAGCTGTTTTTT
- TRBJ1-3 TRBV29-1 - CSVETGRDFGNTIYF TGCAGCGTTGAAACGGGGAGGGACTTTGGAAACACCATATATTTT
- TRBJ1-1 TRBV7-9 few CASTNEMNTEAFF TGTGCCAGCACCAATGAGATGAACACTGAAGCTTTCTTT
TRBD2 TRBJ2-5 TRBV11-2 - CASSTPTRAGGQETQYF TGTGCCAGCAGCACCCCAACCCGAGCGGGGGGTCAAGAGACCCAGTACTTC
TRBD1 TRBJ1-1 TRBV7-9 - CASSSGGKNTEAFF TGTGCCAGCAGTTCAGGGGGGAAGAACACTGAAGCTTTCTTT
TRBD2 TRBJ2-3 TRBV10-3 - CAISEGGLAGVDTQYF TGTGCCATCAGTGAGGGAGGACTAGCGGGAGTGGATACGCAGTATTTT
TRBD2 TRBJ2-1 TRBV6-1 - CASSEWVAGGVYNEQFF TGTGCCAGCAGTGAATGGGTAGCGGGAGGGGTTTACAATGAGCAGTTCTTC
- TRBJ1-6 TRBV2 - CASSELGSSLHF TGTGCCAGCAGTGAATTGGGCAGCAGCCTCCACTTT
TRBD1 TRBJ1-2 TRBV5-1 - CASSLAGGDYGYTF TGCGCCAGCAGCTTGGCAGGGGGAGACTATGGCTACACCTTC
- TRBJ2-2 TRBV5-6 - CASSFESGWNTGELFF TGTGCCAGCAGCTTCGAGAGCGGGTGGAACACCGGGGAGCTGTTTTTT
TRBD2 TRBJ2-3 TRBV30 - CAWSDPAGLATDTQYF TGTGCCTGGAGTGACCCAGCGGGACTCGCCACAGATACGCAGTATTTT
- TRBJ2-5 TRBV21-1 - CARRGGGETQYF TGTGCCAGAAGAGGGGGCGGGGAGACCCAGTACTTC
TRBD1 TRBJ1-2 TRBV7-2 - CASRYQGAGYTF TGTGCCAGCAGATACCAGGGGGCTGGCTACACCTTC
- TRBJ1-3 TRBV2 few CASRPPVWEASGNTIYF TGTGCCAGCAGGCCCCCCGTGTGGGAGGCCTCTGGAAACACCATATATTTT
TRBD1 TRBJ2-2 TRBV15 - CATSRGQGERELFF TGTGCCACCAGCAGAGGACAGGGAGAAAGGGAGCTGTTTTTT
- TRBJ2-7 TRBV9 - CASSARPGPPYEQYF TGTGCCAGCAGCGCCCGTCCAGGGCCGCCCTACGAGCAGTACTTC
TRBD2 TRBJ2-7 TRBV11-2 - CASSNGLAATGEQYF TGTGCCAGCAGCAACGGACTAGCGGCGACGGGGGAGCAGTACTTC
- TRBJ2-1 TRBV7-2 - CASSLGLASMGNEQFF TGTGCCAGCAGCTTAGGGCTAGCGAGTATGGGCAATGAGCAGTTCTTC
TRBD2 TRBJ2-1 TRBV6-5 - CASRYSGGDNEQFF TGTGCCAGCAGATACAGCGGGGGGGACAATGAGCAGTTCTTC
TRBD2 TRBJ2-3 TRBV30 - CAWALAGRRTDTQYF TGTGCCTGGGCTCTAGCGGGAAGACGCACAGATACGCAGTATTTT
- TRBJ2-3 TRBV11-2 - CASSLILGDTQYF TGTGCCAGCAGCTTAATCCTCGGGGATACGCAGTATTTT
TRBD1 TRBJ1-2 TRBV5-5 - CASRAITGDYGYTF TGTGCCAGCAGGGCAATCACAGGGGACTATGGCTACACCTTC